The next 10 T cell receptor beta chains were all read from a single sample in a study of cytomegalovirus exposure and HLA in healthy donors. The PCR made use of 60 Vbeta and 13 Jbeta primers. Data came from immunoSEQ multiplex PCR; TCRdb stores just in-frame clones and leaves some out. The sample holds 100,000 to 150,000 clones, roughly 66% seen once. The sample was PBMCs. These receptors all stem from a man in his 60s in good health and CMV-seropositive.

The gene calls are TRBV5-1 and TRBJ2-5; 9 nucleotides match TRBD2. The end of the DNA aligns better with TRBJ2-7, so the J call may be wrong. The CDR3 totals 14 residues. Germline values: CDR1 SGHRS, CDR2 YFSETQ. The CDR3, as DNA: TGCGCCAGCAGCTCCAGCGGGGGGCTCTACGAGCAGTACTTC. It specifies CASSSSGGLYEQYF.

The gene calls are TRBV6-1 and TRBJ2-2; 7 bases map to TRBD1. Unmatched junction bases numbered 23, after V lost 4 bases and J lost 6 bases. This CDR3 is built from 20 residues. CDR1 and CDR2 from the germline V gene are MNHNS and SASEGT. CDR3 DNA: TGTGCCAGCAGTGGACAGGGCGGATCTTTCGTCTACCGTGGACCCGGGGAGCTGTTTTTT. Translation: CASSGQGGSFVYRGPGELFF.

The chain uses TRBV29-1 and TRBJ2-5; D remains unclear. The CDR3 totals 12 residues. Germline CDR1 is SQVTM and CDR2 is ANQGSEA. Trimming took 2 bases from V and 2 from J, leaving 6 bases between them. CDR3 region: CSVERLQETQYF. In nucleotides, the CDR3 is TGCAGCGTTGAACGCCTACAAGAGACCCAGTACTTC.

The V call is TRBV2, the J call TRBJ2-1, with 8 bases that match TRBD1. The CDR3 is 14 amino acids. Germline values: CDR1 SNHLY, CDR2 FYNNEI. With 7 bases clipped from V and 5 bases from J, the junction kept 7 bases outside the gene matches. CDR3 bases: TGTGCCAGCATCGGACAGGGCATTAACAATGAGCAGTTCTTC. As protein: CASIGQGINNEQFF.

The chain recombines TRBV10-1 with TRBJ1-3; D unclear. Germline V gives CDR1 WNHNN, CDR2 SYGVQD (reference sequence). Trimming pared 6 bases from V and 3 bases from J, leaving 9 bases between. This CDR3 is 13 amino acids long. The CDR3 protein is CASRGRSGNTIYF. The CDR3 DNA follows: TGCGCCAGCAGGGGGAGGAGTGGAAACACCATATATTTT.

The chain is built from TRBV10-1 and TRBJ2-3; 7 nucleotides agree with TRBD1. Germline V gene sequence: CDR1 WNHNN, CDR2 SYGVQD (reference sequence). The CDR3 is 13 residues long. Germline trimming cut 4 bases from V and 10 bases from J; bases unmatched to any gene: 8. This chain's CDR3 is CASSGGQRIAQYF. The CDR3 nucleotides read TGCGCCAGCAGTGGGGGACAGCGCATTGCGCAGTATTTT.

The chain joins TRBV2 to TRBJ2-5; no reliable D call. CDR1 and CDR2 (germline): SNHLY, FYNNEI. Trimming shortened V by 4 bases and J by 2 bases, and 8 bases separated the two germline ends. This CDR3 has 13 residues. CDR3 nucleotides: TGTGCCAGCAGTGGGTCCGGGCAAGAGACCCAGTACTTC. Its protein is CASSGSGQETQYF. The complete variable domain, with remaining parts taken from reference TRBV2 and TRBJ2-5, reads EPEVTQTPSHQVTQMGQEVILRCVPISNHLYFYWYRQILGQKVEFLVSFYNNEISEKSEIFDDQFSVERPDGSNFTLKIRSTKLEDSAMYFCASSGSGQETQYFGPGTRLLVL.

This chain uses TRBV18 with TRBJ1-2; a possible D gene is TRBD1 (5 bases). Trimming took off 1 base at V and 0 bases at J, with 6 bases between the two ends. The CDR3 loop spans 14 amino acids. Germline V lookup: CDR1 KGHSH, CDR2 LQKENI. The CDR3 spells CASSPQGANYGYTF. CDR3 nucleotides: TGTGCCAGCTCACCACAAGGGGCTAACTATGGCTACACCTTC.

V usage is TRBV5-1 and J usage is TRBJ2-3, with D tentatively TRBD1 (5 bases). This CDR3 region has 14 residues. The germline gives CDR1 SGHRS, CDR2 YFSETQ. Trimming took off 1 base at V and 3 bases at J, with 9 bases between the two ends. This CDR3 reads CASSLIQVTDTQYF. The CDR3 bases are TGCGCCAGCAGCTTGATACAGGTGACAGATACGCAGTATTTT.

The V and J genes are TRBV7-3 and TRBJ2-1, with D possibly matching TRBD2 (5 bases). The CDR3 totals 15 residues. V lost 1 base and J 6 bases, leaving 13 bases between the germline ends. The germline CDR1 and CDR2 sequences are SGHTA and FQGTGA. DNA for the CDR3: TGTGCCAGCAGCTTAAATGGTAATAGCGTCAATGAGCAGTTCTTC. Protein product: CASSLNGNSVNEQFF.